The clone carrying this TCR beta chain has only a few counts. Its antigen is not known. V lost 5 bases and J lost 1, with 13 bases in between. The CDR3 contains 15 residues. The germline gives CDR1 MNHEY, CDR2 SMNVEV (reference sequence). A single record per CDR3 protein comes from TCRdb applying MiXCR to the 5' RACE reads. The table shows 90,000 to 120,000 distinct CDR3 sequences, with about an eighth occurring only once. The sample originates from a study of T-cell memory formation after mild COVID-19. Study summary: TCR clusters were largely donor specific.

Study results and caveats: The study detected some responding clones in pre-infection memory, suggesting cross-reactive memory joined.

The rearrangement uses TRBV27 and TRBJ2-3, with a tentative D call TRBD2 (6 bases). The source of this sequence is a man between 18 and 35 years old who had mild COVID-19 (a few samples of this study predate the infection). Cell type and time point are not known. What was sequenced was PBMCs or a T cell subset sorted from them (not recorded which). The DNA for the CDR3 is TGTGCCAGCAGTCGAAGGCGGGGCCGCACAGATACGCAGTATTTT. It translates to CASSRRRGRTDTQYF.